The present T cell receptor (beta chain) was sequenced within a study of cytomegalovirus exposure and HLA in healthy donors. Study results and caveats: As was reported, the HLA-A and HLA-B alleles of most subjects were accurately predicted from TCR beta sequences.

Primers for the PCR totalled 60 Vbeta and 13 Jbeta. TCRdb's table, derived via immunoSEQ multiplex PCR, lists solely in-frame clones and lacks some. The sample table sets out around 140,000 clones. As concerns this clone: Its cognate antigen is unknown.

Per the germline V gene, CDR1 is SGDLS and CDR2 is YYNGEE. This CDR3 comprises 13 residues. V was pared by 4 bases and J by 4 bases, with 3 bases of the junction left unmatched. Sample: PBMCs. The clonotype comes from a male donor in good health and CMV-seronegative. V usage is TRBV9 and J usage is TRBJ2-3, with 7 nucleotides matching TRBD2. CDR3 protein: CASSPGLADTQYF. DNA of the CDR3: TGTGCCAGCAGCCCTGGACTAGCAGATACGCAGTATTTT.